The rows below give T cell receptor beta chains drawn from one sample of a study of breast tumors, draining lymph nodes, adjacent tissues. From the multiplex PCR reads, TCRdb called clonotypes with MiXCR, one entry per CDR3 protein. The table lists 200,000 to 250,000 distinct CDR3 sequences, roughly a third of them singletons. The material sequenced was axillary lymph node tissue. The receptors shown here come from a female donor with breast cancer. Some clones in this sample may be carry-over from other donors' samples. Both conserved end residues are trimmed from each CDR3. The size entry is marked missing in some rows and otherwise reads once, few, many or a size class.

clone size	V gene	CDR3 protein
many	TRBV19	ASSRDTSLWVQPQH
many	TRBV7-2	ARGLNQGNGYT
many	TRBV2	ASSEVHGRETQY
many	TRBV7-9	ASTGGGETQY
many	TRBV6-5	ASSYRTGDQPQH
many	TRBV6-5	ASSPDRGETQY
many	TRBV19	ASSLTYGYT
many	TRBV11-2	ASSPGTGGWREKLF
-	TRBV12-3/TRBV12-4	ASSGGELF
many	TRBV5-5	ASSPRATESNQPQH
many	TRBV12-3/TRBV12-4	ASSRGQENQPQH
many	TRBV7-8	ASRGLQNSYNEQF
-	TRBV19	ASSIGGTGNIQY
many	TRBV30	AWSKRDRGAGANVLT
many	TRBV11-2	ASSSGRGNNEQF
many	TRBV20-1	SARDFLAGTDNQPQH
many	TRBV11-3	ASSLTSGAYNEQF
many	TRBV7-9	ASRPTPGETSSGANVLT
many	TRBV18	ASSPPWGTYEQY
-	TRBV7-2	ASSRPGTGARSELF
many	TRBV2	ASSSGTATSGNTIY
-	TRBV7-9	ASSFGVVYGYT
many	TRBV3-1	ASSQEPTSKGETQY
many	TRBV7-2	ASSPSSDWGYEQY
-	TRBV30	AWSGGMTGNTIY
many	TRBV29-1	SVDGTSGSESGDEQF
once	TRBV3-1	ASRDSLAGVETQY
few	TRBV6-1	ASSEDGAQFSSYNSPLH
many	TRBV12-5	ASAWDNTGELF
many	TRBV12-3/TRBV12-4	ASSFGDRYNEQF
many	TRBV5-1	ASSTGTGKDTQY
-	TRBV7-3	ASSLGTGFNEKLF
many	TRBV11-2	ASSLTPRLGSYNEQF
-	TRBV7-9	ASSLSGWSEQPQH
-	TRBV12-3/TRBV12-4	ASSFARTDTQY
many	TRBV7-9	ASDRDNTYEQY
many	TRBV10-3	AITGQVTDTQY
many	TRBV25-1	ASSEYGGDSEKLF
once	TRBV11-2	ASSLESAGISSYEQY
many	TRBV7-3	ASSPLGGTGANEQF
many	TRBV25-1	ASSETSGRGTGELF
few	TRBV5-8	ASSLGTADQETQY
-	TRBV6-6	ASSWTIINEQY
many	TRBV20-1	SARDRRRVKDTQY
-	TRBV6-6	ASSYRGKHSYEQY
once	TRBV7-9	ASSFGLAGVDEKLF
many	TRBV4-1	ASSPPGQARNEQF
few	TRBV6-2/TRBV6-3	ASSHADSGDYGYT
many	TRBV11-3	ASSSRRPPAYEQY